This TCR beta chain was identified during a study of OX40 agonist ivuxolimab in advanced cancers. Overall study results and limits: Averaged across samples, CD8+ T cells carried more expanded clones than CD4+ did.

Germline CDR1 reads SNHLY; CDR2 reads FYNNEI. V was cut by 6 bases and J by 8 bases, with 10 bases left in between. The CDR3 consists of 11 residues. This clone has a handful of counts. Antigen specificity is unknown. The assay was immunoSEQ multiplex PCR, and TCRdb's table has in-frame clones only and misses some. The table has fewer than 60,000 clones, approximately 89% seen once. Sequenced material: CD4+ or CD8+ T cells sorted from blood, taken in a trial of the OX40 agonist ivuxolimab. V usage is TRBV2 and J usage is TRBJ1-2, with unresolved D. The origin of this receptor is an adult with an advanced solid tumor such as melanoma, head and neck, liver or kidney cancer. The CDR3 nucleotides read TGTGCCAGCAGCGGAGGCTTGGGCTACACCTTC. This sequence encodes CASSGGLGYTF.